Included here is one TCR beta chain sequence, with context. The data belong to a study of cytomegalovirus exposure and HLA in healthy donors. The PCR ran on 60 Vbeta and 13 Jbeta primers. Generated by immunoSEQ multiplex PCR, the TCRdb table keeps only in-frame clones and is missing some. The profile shows about 200,000 clones, around 79% of them singletons. CDR1 SEHNR and CDR2 FQNEAQ come from the germline V gene (reference sequence). The CDR3 runs 14 residues. V was cut by 7 bases and J by 4 bases, with 13 bases left in between. The receptor was derived from a male donor in good health and CMV-seropositive. The chain is built from TRBV7-9 and TRBJ1-4; D perhaps matches TRBD1 (6 bases). Sequencing input: PBMCs. The DNA for the CDR3 is TGTGCCAGCAACCCCGGGACAATTAATGAAAAACTGTTTTTT. Residues: CASNPGTINEKLFF.